This T cell receptor beta chain was sequenced for a study of response to subunit inactivated influenza vaccine. The CDR3 has 18 amino acids. Germline assignment: CDR1 SGHTA and CDR2 FQGNSA. Trimming removed 0 bases from V and 0 bases from J; junction bases left unmatched: 4. Regarding the study as a whole: With each seasonal influenza vaccination, the authors suggested, few new T cells are recruited.

As regards this clonotype: Its antigen is unidentified.

TCRdb re-called the RT-PCR reads with MiXCR, one entry per CDR3 protein. The sample records 540,000 or so distinct CDR3 sequences, 10% to 15% being singletons. This clonotype originated in a man in his forties or fifties who received an inactivated influenza vaccine. The sequencing used PBMCs from blood, collected about 40 days after vaccination. The chain has TRBV7-2 and TRBJ2-6, with 8 bases that match TRBD1. CDR3 amino acids: CASSLAGQGYSGANVLTF. Here the CDR3 DNA reads TGTGCCAGCAGCTTAGCCGGACAGGGTTACTCTGGGGCCAACGTCCTGACTTTC.